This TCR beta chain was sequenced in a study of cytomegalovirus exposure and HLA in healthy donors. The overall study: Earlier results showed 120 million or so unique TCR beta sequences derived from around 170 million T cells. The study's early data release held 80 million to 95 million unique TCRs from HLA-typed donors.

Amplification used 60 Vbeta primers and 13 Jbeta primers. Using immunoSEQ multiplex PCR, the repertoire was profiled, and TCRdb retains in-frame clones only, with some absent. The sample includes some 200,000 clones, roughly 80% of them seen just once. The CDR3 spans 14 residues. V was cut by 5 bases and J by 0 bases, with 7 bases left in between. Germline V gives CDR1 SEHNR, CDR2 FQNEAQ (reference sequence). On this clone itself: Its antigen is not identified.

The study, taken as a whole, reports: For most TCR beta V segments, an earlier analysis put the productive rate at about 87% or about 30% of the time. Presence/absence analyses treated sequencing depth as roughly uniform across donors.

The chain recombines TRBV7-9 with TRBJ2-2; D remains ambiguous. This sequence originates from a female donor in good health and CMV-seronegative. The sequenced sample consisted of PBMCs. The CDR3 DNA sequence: TGTGCCAGCAGCCCCTCTTCGAACACCGGGGAGCTGTTTTTT. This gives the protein CASSPSSNTGELFF.